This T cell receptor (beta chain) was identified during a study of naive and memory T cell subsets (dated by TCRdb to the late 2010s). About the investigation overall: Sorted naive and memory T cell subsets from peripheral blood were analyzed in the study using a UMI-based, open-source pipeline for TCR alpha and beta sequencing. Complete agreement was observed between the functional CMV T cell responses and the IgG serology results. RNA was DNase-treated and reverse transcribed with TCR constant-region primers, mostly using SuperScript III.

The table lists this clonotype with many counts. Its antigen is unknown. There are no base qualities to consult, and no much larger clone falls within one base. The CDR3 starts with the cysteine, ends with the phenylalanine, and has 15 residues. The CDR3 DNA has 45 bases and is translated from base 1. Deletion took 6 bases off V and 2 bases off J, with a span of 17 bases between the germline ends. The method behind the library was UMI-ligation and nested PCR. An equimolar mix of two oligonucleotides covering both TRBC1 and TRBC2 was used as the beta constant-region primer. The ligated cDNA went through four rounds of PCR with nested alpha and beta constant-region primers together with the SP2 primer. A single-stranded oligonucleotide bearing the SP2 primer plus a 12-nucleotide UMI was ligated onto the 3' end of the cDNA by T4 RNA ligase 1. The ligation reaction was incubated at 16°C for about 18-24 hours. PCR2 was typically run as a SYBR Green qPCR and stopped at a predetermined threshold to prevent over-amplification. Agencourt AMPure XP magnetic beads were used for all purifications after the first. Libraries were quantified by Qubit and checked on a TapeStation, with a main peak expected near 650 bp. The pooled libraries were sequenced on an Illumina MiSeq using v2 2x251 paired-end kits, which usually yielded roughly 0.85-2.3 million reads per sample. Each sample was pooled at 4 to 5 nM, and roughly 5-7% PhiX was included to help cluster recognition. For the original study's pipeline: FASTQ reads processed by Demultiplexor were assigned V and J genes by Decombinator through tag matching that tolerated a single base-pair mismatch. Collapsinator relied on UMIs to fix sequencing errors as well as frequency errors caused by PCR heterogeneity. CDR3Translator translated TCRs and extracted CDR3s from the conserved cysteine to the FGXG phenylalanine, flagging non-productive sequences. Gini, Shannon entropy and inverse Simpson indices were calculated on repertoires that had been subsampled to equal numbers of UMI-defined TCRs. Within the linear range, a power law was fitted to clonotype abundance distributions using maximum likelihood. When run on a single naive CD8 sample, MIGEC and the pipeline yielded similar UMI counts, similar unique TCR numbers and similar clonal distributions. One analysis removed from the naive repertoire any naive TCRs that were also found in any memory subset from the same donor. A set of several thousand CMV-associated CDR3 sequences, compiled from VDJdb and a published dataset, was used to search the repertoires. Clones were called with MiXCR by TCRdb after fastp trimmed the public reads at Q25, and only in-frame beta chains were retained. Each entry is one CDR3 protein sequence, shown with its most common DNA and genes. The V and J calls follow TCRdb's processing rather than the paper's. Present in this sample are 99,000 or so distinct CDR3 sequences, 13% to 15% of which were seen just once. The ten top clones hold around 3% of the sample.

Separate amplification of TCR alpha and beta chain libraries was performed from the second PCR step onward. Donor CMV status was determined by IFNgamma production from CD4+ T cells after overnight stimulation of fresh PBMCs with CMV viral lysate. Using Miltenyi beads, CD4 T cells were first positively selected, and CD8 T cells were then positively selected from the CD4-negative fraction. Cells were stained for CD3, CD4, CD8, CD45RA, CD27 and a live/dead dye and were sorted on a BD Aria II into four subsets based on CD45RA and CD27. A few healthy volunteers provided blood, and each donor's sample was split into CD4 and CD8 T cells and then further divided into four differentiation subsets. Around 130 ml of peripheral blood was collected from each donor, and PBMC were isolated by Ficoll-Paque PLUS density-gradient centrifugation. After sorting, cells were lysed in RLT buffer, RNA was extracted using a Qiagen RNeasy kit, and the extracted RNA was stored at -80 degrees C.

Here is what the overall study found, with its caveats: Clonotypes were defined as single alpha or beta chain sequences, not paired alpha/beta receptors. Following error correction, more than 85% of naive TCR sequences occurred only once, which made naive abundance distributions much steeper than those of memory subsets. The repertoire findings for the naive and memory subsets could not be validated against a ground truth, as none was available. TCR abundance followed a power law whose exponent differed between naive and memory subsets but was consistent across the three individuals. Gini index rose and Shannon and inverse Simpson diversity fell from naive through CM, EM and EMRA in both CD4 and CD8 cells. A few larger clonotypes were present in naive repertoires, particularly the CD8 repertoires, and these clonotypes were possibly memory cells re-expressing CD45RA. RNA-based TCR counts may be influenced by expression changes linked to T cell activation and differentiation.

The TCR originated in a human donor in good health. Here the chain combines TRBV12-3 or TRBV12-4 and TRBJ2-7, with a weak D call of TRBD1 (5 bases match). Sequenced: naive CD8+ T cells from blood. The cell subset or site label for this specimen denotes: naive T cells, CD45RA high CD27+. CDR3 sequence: CASRWGRATTYEQYF. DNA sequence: TGTGCCAGCAGATGGGGCCGTGCCACAACCTACGAGCAGTACTTC.